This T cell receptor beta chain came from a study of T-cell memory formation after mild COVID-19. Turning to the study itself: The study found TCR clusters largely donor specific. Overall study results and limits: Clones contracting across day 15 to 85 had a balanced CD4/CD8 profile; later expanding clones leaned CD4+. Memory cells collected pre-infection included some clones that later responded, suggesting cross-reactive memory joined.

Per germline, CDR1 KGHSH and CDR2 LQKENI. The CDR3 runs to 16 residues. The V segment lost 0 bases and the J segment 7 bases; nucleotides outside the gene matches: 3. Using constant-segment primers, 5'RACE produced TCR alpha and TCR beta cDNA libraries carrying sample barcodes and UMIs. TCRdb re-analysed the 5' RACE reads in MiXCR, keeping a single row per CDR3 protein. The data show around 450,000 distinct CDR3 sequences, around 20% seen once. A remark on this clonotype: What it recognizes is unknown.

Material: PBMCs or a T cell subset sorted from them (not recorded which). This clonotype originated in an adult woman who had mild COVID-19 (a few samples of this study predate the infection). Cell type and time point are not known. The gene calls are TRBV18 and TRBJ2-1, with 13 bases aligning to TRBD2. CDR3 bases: TGTGCCAGCTCACCACCCACTAGCGGGGGGGGAAATGAGCAGTTCTTC. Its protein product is CASSPPTSGGGNEQFF.